A selection of T cell receptor beta chains follows, all from one sample in a study of blood T cell repertoires in COVID-19. Measured with immunoSEQ multiplex PCR; TCRdb has only the in-frame clones, and not every one. The table includes roughly 430,000 clones, roughly 90% detected once. Sequencing was carried out using PBMCs or T cells enriched from blood (not recorded which). The receptors stem from a woman aged 40 to 50 with acute COVID-19. Both conserved end residues are part of each CDR3. Each record gives: clone size, V gene, D gene, J gene, CDR3 DNA, CDR3 protein. The D gene is left open where the match is weak. Size tells how often a clone was seen (once, few, many) or the class of an expanded clone, and some rows leave it out.

clone_size: NA
v_call: TRBV7-8
d_call: NA
j_call: TRBJ2-7
cdr3_nt: TGTGCCACAGAGGGATTCAACATCTACGAGCAGTACTTC
cdr3_aa: CATEGFNIYEQYF

clone_size: once
v_call: TRBV2
d_call: NA
j_call: TRBJ1-2
cdr3_nt: TGTGCCAGCAGGGGGGCCTTTTATGGCTACACCTTC
cdr3_aa: CASRGAFYGYTF

clone_size: NA
v_call: TRBV6-5
d_call: TRBD1
j_call: TRBJ1-6
cdr3_nt: TGTGCCAGCCAAACCTGGACAGGAGTTAATTCACCCCTCCACTTT
cdr3_aa: CASQTWTGVNSPLHF

clone_size: NA
v_call: TRBV5-1
d_call: NA
j_call: TRBJ2-3
cdr3_nt: TGCGCCAGCAGCTTGGAGAGAGGTCAGGGGCGTAGCACAGATACGCAGTATTTT
cdr3_aa: CASSLERGQGRSTDTQYF

clone_size: NA
v_call: TRBV18
d_call: NA
j_call: TRBJ2-3
cdr3_nt: TGTGCCAGCTCACCTGACCAGGGGTCAGATACGCAGTATTTT
cdr3_aa: CASSPDQGSDTQYF

clone_size: NA
v_call: TRBV4-2
d_call: TRBD1
j_call: TRBJ1-1
cdr3_nt: TGTGCCAGCAGCCATAACATCCGGGACAGATTATTGAACACTGAAGCTTTCTTT
cdr3_aa: CASSHNIRDRLLNTEAFF

clone_size: NA
v_call: TRBV5-4
d_call: NA
j_call: TRBJ2-2
cdr3_nt: TGTGCCAGCAGCTTGGCCCAGATAAACACCGGGGAGCTGTTTTTT
cdr3_aa: CASSLAQINTGELFF

clone_size: NA
v_call: TRBV27
d_call: TRBD1
j_call: TRBJ2-2
cdr3_nt: TGTGCCAGCAGCTTGACAGGGGTGGGAACCGGGGAGCTGTTTTTT
cdr3_aa: CASSLTGVGTGELFF

clone_size: NA
v_call: TRBV2
d_call: NA
j_call: TRBJ1-2
cdr3_nt: TGTGCCAGCTTAGGACAGAGCTTCTATGGCTACACCTTC
cdr3_aa: CASLGQSFYGYTF

clone_size: NA
v_call: TRBV18
d_call: NA
j_call: TRBJ1-2
cdr3_nt: TGTGCCAGCTCACCACCCGGGACTAACTATGGCTACACCTTC
cdr3_aa: CASSPPGTNYGYTF

clone_size: NA
v_call: TRBV29-1
d_call: NA
j_call: TRBJ2-3
cdr3_nt: TGCAGCGTCCCCCGGGGGGCGAGCACAGATACGCAGTATTTT
cdr3_aa: CSVPRGASTDTQYF

clone_size: few
v_call: TRBV29-1
d_call: NA
j_call: TRBJ2-1
cdr3_nt: TGCAGCGCCCAAGCGCATGAGCAGTTCTTC
cdr3_aa: CSAQAHEQFF

clone_size: NA
v_call: TRBV12-3/TRBV12-4
d_call: NA
j_call: TRBJ1-2
cdr3_nt: TGTGCCAGCAGTTTTGGAGCCCTCTATGGCTACACCTTC
cdr3_aa: CASSFGALYGYTF

clone_size: NA
v_call: TRBV3-1/TRBV3-2
d_call: NA
j_call: TRBJ1-4
cdr3_nt: TGTGCCAGCAGCCCGCAGCCGGGGGATGAAAAACTGTTTTTT
cdr3_aa: CASSPQPGDEKLFF

clone_size: NA
v_call: TRBV14
d_call: TRBD1
j_call: TRBJ1-2
cdr3_nt: TGTGCCAGCAGCCAAGATAGTTGGGCAGGGGGCATCTATGGCTACACCTTC
cdr3_aa: CASSQDSWAGGIYGYTF

clone_size: NA
v_call: TRBV3-1/TRBV3-2
d_call: NA
j_call: TRBJ1-5
cdr3_nt: TGTGCCAGCAGCCAAGATACCCGGGGCAATCAGCCCCAGCATTTT
cdr3_aa: CASSQDTRGNQPQHF

clone_size: NA
v_call: TRBV4-1
d_call: NA
j_call: TRBJ2-4
cdr3_nt: TGCGCCAGCAGCCAAGGGGGCTCAGGGGACATTCAGTACTTC
cdr3_aa: CASSQGGSGDIQYF